Listed below are T cell receptor beta chains from one sample, sequenced in a study of blood T cell repertoires in COVID-19. The protocol was immunoSEQ multiplex PCR, while the TCRdb copy is restricted to in-frame clones and leaves out a portion. The sample shows roughly 190,000 clones, 70% to 80% of them seen only once. Sequencing used peripheral blood. These receptor sequences come from a woman aged 50 to 60 with acute or convalescent COVID-19. Both conserved end residues are part of each CDR3. D genes are given only for firm matches. Size values are once, few and many counts, or a class for expanded clones, and some rows have none.

J: TRBJ1-1
V: TRBV14
size: once
D: TRBD1
length: 16
CDR3: CASSPGTGGGNTEAFF
DNA: TGTGCCAGCAGCCCCGGGACAGGGGGAGGTAACACTGAAGCTTTCTTT

J: TRBJ2-7
V: TRBV30
size: NA
D: NA
length: 14
CDR3: CAWSVLRRYGEQYF
DNA: TGTGCCTGGAGTGTACTGAGGAGGTACGGAGAGCAGTACTTC

J: TRBJ2-3
V: TRBV7-9
size: NA
D: NA
length: 14
CDR3: CASSFLGSVDTQYF
DNA: TGTGCCAGCAGCTTCCTCGGGTCCGTAGATACGCAGTATTTT

J: TRBJ1-2
V: TRBV28
size: NA
D: NA
length: 15
CDR3: CASRNVGTPNYGYTF
DNA: TGTGCCAGCAGAAACGTAGGGACACCGAACTATGGCTACACCTTC

J: TRBJ2-7
V: TRBV28
size: NA
D: NA
length: 12
CDR3: CASTLGGYEQYF
DNA: TGTGCCAGCACCCTGGGGGGCTACGAGCAGTACTTC

J: TRBJ2-4
V: TRBV15
size: NA
D: NA
length: 18
CDR3: CATSRDRGSSVFQNIQYF
DNA: TGTGCCACCAGCAGAGATCGGGGCTCTAGCGTGTTTCAAAACATTCAGTACTTC

J: TRBJ2-3
V: TRBV6-5
size: NA
D: TRBD2
length: 11
CDR3: CASQSTSGVVF
DNA: TGTGCCAGCCAGAGTACTAGCGGGGTCGTTTTT

J: TRBJ2-1
V: TRBV3-1/TRBV3-2
size: NA
D: TRBD2
length: 19
CDR3: CASSQIGGRAPSSYNEQFF
DNA: TGTGCCAGCAGCCAAATTGGCGGGAGGGCCCCGAGCTCCTACAATGAGCAGTTCTTC

J: TRBJ1-2
V: TRBV9
size: once
D: NA
length: 13
CDR3: CASSVDGGDGYTF
DNA: TGTGCCAGCAGCGTAGATGGAGGGGACGGCTACACCTTC

J: TRBJ1-1
V: TRBV28
size: once
D: NA
length: 18
CDR3: CASIQTGVWGGEDTEAFF
DNA: TGTGCCAGCATCCAAACGGGGGTATGGGGGGGCGAGGACACTGAAGCTTTCTTT

J: TRBJ1-3
V: TRBV7-8
size: NA
D: NA
length: 17
CDR3: CASSFFFGPEGGNTIYF
DNA: TGTGCCAGCAGCTTCTTTTTTGGGCCCGAGGGAGGAAACACCATATATTTT

J: TRBJ2-1
V: TRBV21-1
size: NA
D: NA
length: 20
CDR3: CASSKGKLKSTGFAYNEQFF
DNA: TGTGCCAGCAGCAAGGGGAAATTGAAGAGCACGGGATTCGCCTACAATGAGCAGTTCTTC

J: TRBJ2-6
V: TRBV11-2
size: NA
D: NA
length: 17
CDR3: CASSSQGLTTGANVLTF
DNA: TGTGCCAGCAGCAGCCAGGGGCTCACCACTGGGGCCAACGTCCTGACTTTC

J: TRBJ2-3
V: TRBV6-5
size: many
D: NA
length: 12
CDR3: CASSLTGDTQYF
DNA: TGTGCCAGCAGTCTAACAGGAGATACGCAGTATTTT

J: TRBJ2-7
V: TRBV11-2
size: NA
D: TRBD1
length: 15
CDR3: CASSPGTGASYEQYF
DNA: TGTGCCAGCAGCCCCGGGACAGGGGCATCCTACGAGCAGTACTTC

J: TRBJ2-2
V: TRBV3-1/TRBV3-2
size: few
D: TRBD1
length: 21
CDR3: CASSQVSQRPGQGKFNGELFF
DNA: TGTGCCAGCAGCCAAGTATCCCAACGACCGGGACAGGGAAAATTTAACGGGGAGCTGTTTTTT

J: TRBJ2-3
V: TRBV7-2
size: few
D: NA
length: 16
CDR3: CASSLGLGVNTDTQYF
DNA: TGTGCCAGCAGCTTAGGACTCGGGGTAAACACAGATACGCAGTATTTT

J: TRBJ2-7
V: TRBV5-4
size: NA
D: TRBD2
length: 16
CDR3: CASSPPGTSGTYEQYF
DNA: TGTGCCAGCAGCCCCCCCGGGACTAGCGGCACCTACGAGCAGTACTTC

J: TRBJ2-1
V: TRBV6-5
size: NA
D: NA
length: 15
CDR3: CASSPGRGSYNEQFF
DNA: TGTGCCAGCAGTCCCGGAAGGGGTTCTTACAATGAGCAGTTCTTC

J: TRBJ2-7
V: TRBV19
size: few
D: TRBD1
length: 15
CDR3: CASSPVGTGGYEQYF
DNA: TGTGCCAGTAGTCCGGTCGGGACAGGGGGCTACGAGCAGTACTTC

J: TRBJ2-5
V: TRBV9
size: NA
D: NA
length: 14
CDR3: CASSVNPSGETQYF
DNA: TGTGCCAGCAGCGTTAACCCTAGTGGGGAGACCCAGTACTTC

J: TRBJ2-7
V: TRBV7-2
size: NA
D: NA
length: 11
CDR3: CASSSIYEQYF
DNA: TGTGCCAGCAGCTCCATCTACGAGCAGTACTTC